The 16 T cell receptor beta chains presented below share a single source sample, sequenced in a study of spatial heterogeneity in lung cancer. Time point denoted: sample taken at primary tumor resection. Unsorted samples of tumor, nontumor lung or frozen PBMC had their whole RNA sequenced. TCRdb reanalysed the 5' RACE reads using MiXCR and keeps one entry per CDR3 protein. The table records 90,000 or so distinct CDR3 sequences, approximately 8.5% of them present only once. The sample consisted of PBMCs, taken at surgery. Every receptor here comes from a male donor with early-stage non-small cell lung cancer.

The V call is TRBV7-9, the J call TRBJ1-2, with 8 bases identical to TRBD1. V gave up 3 bases and J gave up 5 bases; unmatched junction bases: 2. The CDR3 has 13 residues. Per germline, CDR1 SEHNR and CDR2 FQNEAQ (reference sequence). The CDR3 sequence is CASSLDREYGYTF. The CDR3, as DNA: TGTGCCAGCAGCTTGGACAGGGAGTATGGCTACACCTTC.

This clonotype was found many times. V and J are TRBV28 and TRBJ2-7, with D maybe TRBD2 (6 bases). This CDR3 is 12 amino acids long. Trimming removed 8 bases at V and 2 bases at J, with 10 bases between. Germline V gene data show CDR1 as MDHEN and CDR2 as SYDVKM. The CDR3 loop is CASEGTPYEQYF. CDR3 DNA sequence: TGTGCCAGCGAGGGGACTCCCTACGAGCAGTACTTC.

This clonotype was detected ten times or more. The chain is built from TRBV7-2 and TRBJ1-2; D may be TRBD1 (6 bases). This CDR3 has 14 amino acids. Germline CDR1 and CDR2: SGHTA and FQGNSA. The V end was cut by 5 bases, the J end by 4 bases, with 14 bases between. The CDR3 DNA reads as TGTGCCAGCAGCCACGGACAGAGCATCTATGGCTACACCTTC. Protein: CASSHGQSIYGYTF.

V and J are TRBV21-1 and TRBJ2-2; TRBD1, the table's D call, was not compared with the DNA. TRBV21-1 is shown as a pseudogene. The CDR3 extends over 17 amino acids. CDR3 in amino acids: CVSSTTGPSLGTGELFF. CDR3 nucleotide sequence: TGTGTCAGCAGCACTACGGGACCGTCCTTAGGCACCGGGGAGCTGTTTTTT.

This clonotype showed up just a few times. The chain employs TRBV24-1 and TRBJ2-3, with D possibly matching TRBD1 (5 bases). The CDR3 is 14 amino acids. Trimming left V 0 bases short and J 7 bases short, with 10 bases between. Germline CDR1 is KGHDR and CDR2 is SFDVKD. The CDR3 nucleotides read TGTGCCACCAGTGATTTGCGGCAGGGAAATACGCAGTATTTT. Amino acids: CATSDLRQGNTQYF.

Only a few counts were recorded for this clonotype. The V gene is TRBV20-1, the J gene TRBJ2-1; TRBD1 might be the D (6 bases). The V end lost 6 bases, the J end lost 0 bases, and 18 bases lay between the germline ends. This CDR3 has 16 residues. Germline-derived CDR1 and CDR2 are DFQATT and SNEGSKA (reference sequence). The CDR3 sequence: CSASSSGQSSYNEQFF. The CDR3 DNA sequence: TGCAGTGCCTCCAGCTCCGGACAGAGCTCCTACAATGAGCAGTTCTTC.

This clonotype has only a few counts. The CDR3 coding sequence is TGTGCCAGCAGCTCTCTAGCGGGGGGGCGACCGTCAACAGATACGCAGTATTTT. Translation gives CASSSLAGGRPSTDTQYF. This sequence joins TRBV7-2 and TRBJ2-3, with TRBD2 identical over 12 bases. CDR1 and CDR2 (germline): SGHTA, FQGNSA. The CDR3 length is 18 residues. After removal of 4 bases from V and 3 bases from J, the junction contained 11 bases not matched to a gene.

This chain connects TRBV18 to TRBJ1-2; D remains ambiguous. The CDR3 covers 16 residues. V was trimmed by 8 bases and J by 2 bases, leaving 21 bases between them. CDR1 and CDR2 (germline): KGHSH, LQKENI. The CDR3 nucleotides read TGTGCCAGCCAATCTACCGATGGGGTGGTAAACTATGGCTACACCTTC. The encoded protein is CASQSTDGVVNYGYTF.

J is TRBJ2-3 and V is TRBV2; the D is unclear. V was clipped by 5 bases and J by 4 bases, with 10 bases between them. CDR1 is SNHLY and CDR2 is FYNNEI in the germline V gene. The length of the CDR3 is 13 residues. The DNA of the CDR3 is TGTGCCAGCAGTCTCTTCGCGTCAGATACGCAGTATTTT. Encoded protein: CASSLFASDTQYF.

This clonotype appeared a few times. The chain couples TRBV5-1 to TRBJ2-7, with TRBD2 identical over 9 bases. This CDR3 region has 15 residues. Trimming took 2 bases from V and 2 from J; bases not matched to a gene: 5. Per germline, CDR1 SGHRS and CDR2 YFSETQ. The CDR3 DNA sequence: TGCGCCAGCAGCTTAAGCGGGGGGTCCCCCTACGAGCAGTACTTC. This gives the protein CASSLSGGSPYEQYF.

This clonotype has at least ten counts. This chain joins TRBV10-3 and TRBJ2-1; D may be TRBD2 (5 bases). The CDR3 covers 18 residues. The ends were cut back, 5 bases at V and 3 bases at J, with 23 bases in the middle. CDR1 is ENHRY and CDR2 is SYGVKD in the germline V gene. The CDR3 coding sequence is TGTGCCATCAGTCCCGGGCCGATTTTTTCAGAGGGCTACAATGAGCAGTTCTTC. It codes for CAISPGPIFSEGYNEQFF.

A remark on this clonotype: A much larger clone sits a single nucleotide away, making a read error possible. The gene calls are TRBV7-9 and TRBJ1-5, with TRBD1 identical over 9 bases. Germline-derived CDR1 and CDR2 are SEHNR and FQNEAQ (reference sequence). The CDR3 is 15 amino acids. The CDR3 is CACSSQGAENQPQHF. DNA of the CDR3: TGTGCCTGCAGCTCACAGGGGGCAGAAAATCAGCCCCAGCATTTT.

This clonotype was observed many times. The chain uses TRBV7-9 and TRBJ2-7; TRBD2 matches at 9 bases. Per germline, CDR1 SEHNR and CDR2 FQNEAQ (reference sequence). The CDR3 runs to 17 residues. The ends lost 4 bases at V and 5 bases at J; junction bases unmatched: 15. The CDR3 bases are TGTGCCAGCAGCTACTCATTGACTAGCGGAGTCCCCCACGAGCAGTACTTC. Protein: CASSYSLTSGVPHEQYF.

This clonotype has a count of ten or more. The rearrangement joins TRBV28 to TRBJ2-5; D possibly uses TRBD1 or TRBD2 (5 bases each). Between the trimmed V and J ends, which lost 4 bases and 1 base, there was a span of 16 bases. The CDR3 totals 16 residues. Germline assignment: CDR1 MDHEN and CDR2 SYDVKM. The CDR3 protein is CASSSLGPGTQETQYF. In DNA form, the CDR3 reads TGTGCCAGCAGTTCCCTCGGACCCGGGACCCAAGAGACCCAGTACTTC.

The J gene is TRBJ2-1, the V gene TRBV5-1, with D possibly being TRBD1 or TRBD2 (5 bases each). V was pared by 4 bases and J by 10 bases, with 18 bases between. This CDR3 is 14 amino acids long. Germline lookup yields CDR1 SGHRS and CDR2 YFSETQ. CDR3 sequence reads: CASSKDPGAGEQFF. Written as DNA, the CDR3 is TGCGCCAGCAGCAAGGACCCCGGGGCGGGCGAGCAGTTCTTC.

This clonotype was seen a handful of times. The CDR3 reads CASSVDGRSNEQFF. In nucleotides, the CDR3 is TGTGCCAGCAGCGTAGACGGGAGAAGCAATGAGCAGTTCTTC. The chain joins TRBV9 to TRBJ2-1; weak D call: TRBD2 (6 bases). CDR1 and CDR2 from the germline V gene are SGDLS and YYNGEE. The CDR3 covers 14 residues. V lost 0 bases, J lost 6 bases, and 10 bases lay in between.